Listed here is a single TCR beta chain. Its matching antigen is unknown. Amplification used 60 Vbeta primers and 13 Jbeta primers. This table comes from immunoSEQ multiplex PCR, and its TCRdb copy is limited to in-frame clones, with some not included. Found here are 150,000 to 200,000 clones, 81% of them singletons; the top ten hold 1.5% to 2%. These data are taken from a study of cytomegalovirus exposure and HLA in healthy donors. Regarding the study as a whole: For most TCR beta V segments, an earlier analysis put the productive rate at about 87% or about 30% of the time.

Germline CDR1 and CDR2: SGDLS and YYNGEE. The CDR3 has 17 residues. V lost 0 bases, J lost 7 bases, and 20 bases lay in between. Sequencing used PBMCs. The chain links TRBV9 to TRBJ2-1, with D possibly TRBD2 on 6 matching bases. This clonotype was sampled from a man aged 18-30 years in good health and CMV-seronegative. In DNA, the CDR3 is TGTGCCAGCAGCGTAGGGATCGGTCGGGAGACCGGGAATGAGCAGTTCTTC. It yields the protein CASSVGIGRETGNEQFF.